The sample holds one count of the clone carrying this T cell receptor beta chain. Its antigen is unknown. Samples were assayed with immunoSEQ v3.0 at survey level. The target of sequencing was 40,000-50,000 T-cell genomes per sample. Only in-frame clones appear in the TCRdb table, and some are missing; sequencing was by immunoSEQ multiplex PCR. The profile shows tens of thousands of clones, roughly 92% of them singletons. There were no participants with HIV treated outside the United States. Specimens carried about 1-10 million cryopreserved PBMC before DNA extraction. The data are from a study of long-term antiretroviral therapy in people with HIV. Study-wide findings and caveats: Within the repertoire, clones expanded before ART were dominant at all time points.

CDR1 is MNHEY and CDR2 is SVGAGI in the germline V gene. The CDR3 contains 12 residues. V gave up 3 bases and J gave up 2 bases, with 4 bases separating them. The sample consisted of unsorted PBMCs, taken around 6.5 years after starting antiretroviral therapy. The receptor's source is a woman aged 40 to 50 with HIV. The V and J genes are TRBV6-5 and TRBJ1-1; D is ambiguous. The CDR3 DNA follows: TGTGCCAGCAGTTATTCAAACACTGAAGCTTTCTTT. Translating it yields CASSYSNTEAFF.